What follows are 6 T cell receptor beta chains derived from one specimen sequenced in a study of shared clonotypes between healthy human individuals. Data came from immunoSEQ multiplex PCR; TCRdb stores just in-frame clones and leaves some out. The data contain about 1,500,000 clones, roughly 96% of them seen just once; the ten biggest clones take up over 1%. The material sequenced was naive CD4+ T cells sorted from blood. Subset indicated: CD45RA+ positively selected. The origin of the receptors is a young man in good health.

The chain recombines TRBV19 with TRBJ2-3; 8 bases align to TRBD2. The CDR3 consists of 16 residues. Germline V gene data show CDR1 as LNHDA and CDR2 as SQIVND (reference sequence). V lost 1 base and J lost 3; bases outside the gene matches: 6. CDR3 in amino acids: CASSIAPGLVTDTQYF. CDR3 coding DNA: TGTGCCAGTAGTATAGCCCCGGGACTAGTTACAGATACGCAGTATTTT.

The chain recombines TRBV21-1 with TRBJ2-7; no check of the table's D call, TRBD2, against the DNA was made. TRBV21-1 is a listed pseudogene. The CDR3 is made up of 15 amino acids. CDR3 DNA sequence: TGTGCCAGCAGCTGGGGACTAGCGCACTCCTACGAGCAGTACTTC. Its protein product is CASSWGLAHSYEQYF.

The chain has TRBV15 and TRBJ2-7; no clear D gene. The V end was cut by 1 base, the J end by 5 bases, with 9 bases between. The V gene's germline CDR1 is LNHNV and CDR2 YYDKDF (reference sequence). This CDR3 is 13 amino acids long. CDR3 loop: CATSRGGVHEQYF. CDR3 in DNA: TGTGCCACCAGCAGAGGTGGGGTCCACGAGCAGTACTTC.

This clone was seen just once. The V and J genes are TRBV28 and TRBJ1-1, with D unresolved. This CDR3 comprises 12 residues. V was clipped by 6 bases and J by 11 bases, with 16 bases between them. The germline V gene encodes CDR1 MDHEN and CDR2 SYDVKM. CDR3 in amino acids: CASSQIVDLAFF. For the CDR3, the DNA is TGTGCCAGCAGCCAAATAGTAGACCTGGCTTTCTTT.

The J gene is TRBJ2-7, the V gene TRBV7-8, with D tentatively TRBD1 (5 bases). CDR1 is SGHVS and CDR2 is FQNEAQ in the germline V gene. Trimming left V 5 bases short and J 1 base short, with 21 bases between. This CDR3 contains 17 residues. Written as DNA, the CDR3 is TGTGCCAGCAGCATAAAGATCATTCCAGGGCCTTCCTACGAGCAGTACTTC. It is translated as CASSIKIIPGPSYEQYF.

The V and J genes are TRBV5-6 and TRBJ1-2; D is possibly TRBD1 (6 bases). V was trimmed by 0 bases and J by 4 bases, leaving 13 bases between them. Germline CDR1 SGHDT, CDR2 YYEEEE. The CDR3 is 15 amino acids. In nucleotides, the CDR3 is TGTGCCAGCAGCTTGGGAATTGGACAGATCTATGGCTACACCTTC. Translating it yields CASSLGIGQIYGYTF.